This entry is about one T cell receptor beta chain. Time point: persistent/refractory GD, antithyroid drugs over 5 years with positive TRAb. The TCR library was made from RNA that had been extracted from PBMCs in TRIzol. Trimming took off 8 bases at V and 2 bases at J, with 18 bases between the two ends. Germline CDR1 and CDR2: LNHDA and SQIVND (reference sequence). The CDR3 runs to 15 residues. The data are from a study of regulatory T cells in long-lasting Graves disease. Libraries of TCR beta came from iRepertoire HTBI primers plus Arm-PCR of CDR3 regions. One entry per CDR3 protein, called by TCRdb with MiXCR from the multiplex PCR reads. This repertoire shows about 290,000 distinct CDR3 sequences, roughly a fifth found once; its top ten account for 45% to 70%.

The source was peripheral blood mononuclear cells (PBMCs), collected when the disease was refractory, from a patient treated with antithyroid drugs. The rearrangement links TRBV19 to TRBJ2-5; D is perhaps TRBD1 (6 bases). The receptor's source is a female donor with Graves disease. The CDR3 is CASGALDRRQETQYF. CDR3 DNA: TGTGCCAGTGGTGCCCTCGACAGGAGACAAGAGACCCAGTACTTC.